This passage covers 24 T cell receptor beta chains from one sample sequenced in a study of blood T cell repertoires in COVID-19. The repertoire was sequenced with immunoSEQ multiplex PCR; TCRdb's copy has only in-frame clones and lacks some. Altogether fewer than 250,000 clones are present, about 88% being singletons, with the ten largest covering about 1%. The source material was peripheral blood. All receptors derive from a man in his thirties or forties with acute or convalescent COVID-19.

This clone has just one count. The CDR3 bases are TGTGCCAGTAAGGGGCAGGGGGTAGGGAAGAACACCGGGGAGCTGTTTTTT. This codes for CASKGQGVGKNTGELFF. The rearrangement uses TRBV19 and TRBJ2-2; 7 nucleotides line up with TRBD1. Germline CDR1 reads LNHDA; CDR2 reads SQIVND (reference sequence). The V and J ends lost 7 bases and 1 base, in that order; junction bases with no gene match: 12. The CDR3 has 17 residues.

The V and J genes are TRBV11-2 and TRBJ2-5; 9 bases align to TRBD2. Germline CDR1 reads SGHAT; CDR2 reads FQNNGV. J was trimmed by 6 bases and V by 4 bases; bases with no gene match: 9. This CDR3 has 15 residues. The CDR3 DNA reads as TGTGCCAGCAGCTCAAATAGCGGGGGTAGGAAGACCCAGTACTTC. Protein: CASSSNSGGRKTQYF.

The chain combines TRBV10-3 with TRBJ2-3; the match to TRBD2 covers 8 bases. V dropped 6 bases and J dropped 0; count of bases not matched to a gene: 8. This CDR3 spans 16 amino acids. Germline V gene lookup returns CDR1 ENHRY and CDR2 SYGVKD. The CDR3 reads CAIRQGLGVSTDTQYF. The CDR3 DNA reads TGTGCCATCAGGCAGGGACTAGGTGTGAGCACAGATACGCAGTATTTT.

The rearrangement links TRBV27 to TRBJ1-1, with D possibly TRBD1 on 5 matching bases. Germline assignment: CDR1 MNHEY and CDR2 SMNVEV (reference sequence). Trimming pared 8 bases from V and 8 bases from J, leaving 9 bases between. The CDR3 totals 10 residues. The CDR3 loop reads CASGHLEAFF. Here the CDR3 DNA reads TGTGCCAGCGGACATCTAGAAGCTTTCTTT.

CDR3: CASSSRNYGYTF. The CDR3 DNA sequence: TGTGCCAGCAGTTCCCGGAACTATGGCTACACCTTC. The gene calls are TRBV6-5 and TRBJ1-2; D ambiguous. Per germline, CDR1 MNHEY and CDR2 SVGAGI. The CDR3 extends over 12 amino acids. The V end was cut by 4 bases, the J end by 2 bases, with 5 bases between.

This chain connects TRBV28 to TRBJ1-5, with 7 bases identical to TRBD1. This CDR3 comprises 15 residues. J lost 3 bases, V lost 6 bases, and 8 bases had no gene match. Germline V gene data show CDR1 as MDHEN and CDR2 as SYDVKM. The CDR3 DNA follows: TGTGCCAGCAGAACGGGACAGAGAATCAATCAGCCCCAGCATTTT. This codes for CASRTGQRINQPQHF.

The chain carries TRBV7-9 and TRBJ1-3, with TRBD1 matching 7 bases. V shed 5 bases and J 0 bases; nucleotides not matched to a gene: 10. Germline V CDR1 and CDR2: SEHNR, FQNEAQ (reference sequence). This CDR3 comprises 17 residues. CDR3 region: CASSPDRAFFSGNTIYF. Written as DNA, the CDR3 is TGTGCCAGCAGCCCCGACAGGGCTTTTTTCTCTGGAAACACCATATATTTT. Using reference TRBV7-9 and TRBJ1-3 for the parts outside the CDR3, the full variable domain is DTGVSQNPRHKITKRGQNVTFRCDPISEHNRLYWYRQTLGQGPEFLTYFQNEAQLEKSRLLSDRFSAERPKGSFSTLEIQRTEQGDSAMYLCASSPDRAFFSGNTIYFGEGSWLTVV.

This clone has only one observation. The chain couples TRBV7-9 to TRBJ1-2; D might be TRBD1 (5 bases). The V end lost 4 bases, the J end lost 2 bases, and 11 bases lay between the germline ends. The CDR3 length is 14 residues. Germline V gives CDR1 SEHNR, CDR2 FQNEAQ (reference sequence). The CDR3 DNA follows: TGTGCCAGCAGCTCGGGGGACGTAAACTATGGCTACACCTTC. It specifies CASSSGDVNYGYTF.

The chain recombines TRBV5-1 with TRBJ2-5; D may be TRBD1 (5 bases). Germline V CDR1 and CDR2: SGHRS, YFSETQ. This CDR3 is 15 amino acids long. With 4 bases removed from V and 1 base from J, the gap between germline ends came to 14 bases. CDR3 sequence reads: CASSTRVPGQETQYF. The CDR3 nucleotides are TGCGCCAGCAGCACCAGGGTCCCCGGCCAAGAGACCCAGTACTTC. The complete variable domain, with remaining parts taken from reference TRBV5-1 and TRBJ2-5, reads KAGVTQTPRYLIKTRGQQVTLSCSPISGHRSVSWYQQTPGQGLQFLFEYFSETQRNKGNFPGRFSGRQFSNSRSEMNVSTLELGDSALYLCASSTRVPGQETQYFGPGTRLLVL.

The chain combines TRBV6-5 with TRBJ2-1, with 8 bases aligning to TRBD1. Trimming cost V 8 bases and J 7 bases; bases outside gene matches: 13. The V gene's germline CDR1 is MNHEY and CDR2 SVGAGI. CDR3 length: 15 amino acids. In nucleotides, the CDR3 is TGTGCCAGCCGTTCCCACGGGACAGGTGCAAATGAGCAGTTCTTC. Translating it yields CASRSHGTGANEQFF.

This sequence joins TRBV5-1 and TRBJ2-7; 12 nucleotides match TRBD2. The CDR3 totals 16 residues. V shed 0 bases and J 4 bases; nucleotides not matched to a gene: 5. Germline CDR1 SGHRS, CDR2 YFSETQ. The CDR3 protein is CASSLAVLAGGYEQYF. As DNA, the CDR3 is TGCGCCAGCAGCTTGGCGGTACTAGCGGGAGGATACGAGCAGTACTTC.

The V call is TRBV9, the J call TRBJ2-2; D is possibly TRBD1 (6 bases). V lost 4 bases and J lost 5, with 18 bases in between. This CDR3 region has 16 residues. The germline CDR1 and CDR2 sequences are SGDLS and YYNGEE. The CDR3: CASSTSFGGATGELFF. CDR3 DNA: TGTGCCAGCAGCACCTCCTTTGGGGGCGCGACCGGGGAGCTGTTTTTT.

This clone was seen just once. This chain links TRBV30 with TRBJ2-7; perhaps TRBD1 as D (6 bases). V was trimmed by 7 bases and J by 6 bases, leaving 13 bases between them. Germline CDR1 reads GTSNPN; CDR2 reads SVGIG (reference sequence). CDR3 length: 11 residues. Written as DNA, the CDR3 is TGTGCCTTACCACAGGGACCCGAGCAGTACTTC. Translated, it gives CALPQGPEQYF.

The chain's CDR3 is CASSLARGTNYGYTF. In nucleotides, the CDR3 is TGTGCCAGCAGCTTGGCTCGGGGAACGAACTATGGCTACACCTTC. This chain links TRBV5-5 with TRBJ1-2; D call uncertain. This CDR3 contains 15 residues. The germline CDR1 and CDR2 sequences are SGHKS and YYEKEE (reference sequence). Deletions cut 0 bases from V and 2 bases from J, with 11 bases between.

The V gene is TRBV29-1, the J gene TRBJ2-5, with 10 bases matching TRBD2. V lost 4 bases and J lost 10; bases outside the gene matches: 9. Germline assignment: CDR1 SQVTM and CDR2 ANQGSEA. The CDR3 totals 13 residues. The CDR3, as DNA: TGCAGCGTTGTCGTCCTAGCGGGAGCGGGCCAGTACTTC. Its protein product is CSVVVLAGAGQYF.

This clone occurred a few times. The rearrangement links TRBV29-1 to TRBJ2-4, with TRBD2 matching 7 bases. J was trimmed by 1 base and V by 0 bases; bases with no gene match: 3. From germline, CDR1 is SQVTM and CDR2 ANQGSEA. The CDR3 extends over 15 amino acids. The CDR3: CSVEDRGGAKNIQYF. The CDR3 DNA is TGCAGCGTTGAAGATCGGGGAGGGGCCAAAAACATTCAGTACTTC.

This clone appeared once. CDR3 nucleotide sequence: TGTGCCAGTAGTATTTTCAGGGGGAAACTGTACGAGCAGTACTTC. As protein: CASSIFRGKLYEQYF. V gene TRBV19 combines with J gene TRBJ2-7; TRBD1 matches at 7 bases. The germline CDR1 and CDR2 sequences are LNHDA and SQIVND (reference sequence). The CDR3 contains 15 residues. The ends lost 3 bases at V and 4 bases at J; junction bases unmatched: 9.

This chain connects TRBV29-1 to TRBJ1-2; tentative D call: TRBD1 (5 bases). The ends were cut back, 6 bases at V and 3 bases at J, with 17 bases in the middle. This CDR3 has 14 amino acids. Germline V gene sequence: CDR1 SQVTM, CDR2 ANQGSEA. CDR3 nucleotides: TGCAGCGTGGAGCAGGGATATCAGTACTATGGCTACACCTTC. This encodes CSVEQGYQYYGYTF.

This chain joins TRBV7-9 and TRBJ2-1; 9 bases match TRBD1. Germline V CDR1 and CDR2: SEHNR, FQNEAQ (reference sequence). The CDR3 covers 12 residues. The ends lost 5 bases at V and 8 bases at J; junction bases unmatched: 1. The CDR3 spells CASSRTGDEQFF. The DNA for the CDR3 is TGTGCCAGCAGCCGGACAGGGGATGAGCAGTTCTTC.

The chain couples TRBV2 to TRBJ2-3; 9 bases line up with TRBD1. This CDR3 has 15 amino acids. Germline V CDR1 and CDR2: SNHLY, FYNNEI. Losses at the gene ends were 1 base for V and 5 bases for J; bases not matched to a gene: 4. CDR3 region: CASSEGTGAGDTQYF. Written as DNA, the CDR3 is TGTGCCAGCAGTGAAGGGACAGGGGCTGGAGATACGCAGTATTTT. Full variable domain (missing parts from reference TRBV2 and TRBJ2-3): EPEVTQTPSHQVTQMGQEVILRCVPISNHLYFYWYRQILGQKVEFLVSFYNNEISEKSEIFDDQFSVERPDGSNFTLKIRSTKLEDSAMYFCASSEGTGAGDTQYFGPGTRLTVL.

The rearrangement uses TRBV5-1 and TRBJ2-1; D unclear. The CDR3 runs to 13 residues. Trimming stripped 5 bases from V and 8 bases from J, with 14 bases between. The germline gives CDR1 SGHRS, CDR2 YFSETQ. This CDR3 reads CASSPYSTDEQFF. CDR3 in DNA: TGCGCCAGCAGTCCCTATAGTACCGATGAGCAGTTCTTC.

The chain joins TRBV5-5 to TRBJ1-5, with a tentative D call TRBD1 (6 bases). V gave up 2 bases and J gave up 3 bases, with 9 bases separating them. Per germline, CDR1 SGHKS and CDR2 YYEKEE (reference sequence). The CDR3 is 14 amino acids. CDR3 protein: CASSFYRDNQPQHF. Here the CDR3 DNA reads TGTGCCAGCAGCTTTTACAGGGACAATCAGCCCCAGCATTTT.

The gene calls are TRBV5-5 and TRBJ1-6; weak D call: TRBD1 (6 bases). The germline V gene has CDR1 SGHKS and CDR2 YYEKEE (reference sequence). CDR3 size: 14 residues. V dropped 2 bases and J dropped 8 bases, with 11 bases sitting between them. The CDR3 DNA reads TGTGCCAGCAGCTTTTACAGGGCGGATTCACCCCTCCACTTT. This translates into CASSFYRADSPLHF.

This chain links TRBV10-3 with TRBJ2-7, with TRBD1 matching over 8 bases. From germline, CDR1 is ENHRY and CDR2 SYGVKD. The CDR3 covers 14 residues. V lost 7 bases, J lost 2 bases, and 7 bases stayed unmatched. The CDR3 loop is CAIKVGQGAYEQYF. CDR3 nucleotide sequence: TGTGCCATCAAGGTTGGACAGGGCGCCTACGAGCAGTACTTC.